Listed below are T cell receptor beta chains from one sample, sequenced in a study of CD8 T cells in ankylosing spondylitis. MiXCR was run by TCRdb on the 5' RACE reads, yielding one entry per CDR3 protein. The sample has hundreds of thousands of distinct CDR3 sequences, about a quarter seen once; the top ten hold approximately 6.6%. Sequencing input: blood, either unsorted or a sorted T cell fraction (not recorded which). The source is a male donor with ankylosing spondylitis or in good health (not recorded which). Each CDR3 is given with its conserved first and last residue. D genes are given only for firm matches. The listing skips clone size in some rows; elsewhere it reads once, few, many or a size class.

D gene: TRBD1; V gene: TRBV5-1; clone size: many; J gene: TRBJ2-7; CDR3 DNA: TGCGCCAGCAGCGTTACAGGGGGACACGAGCAGTACTTC; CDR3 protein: CASSVTGGHEQYF
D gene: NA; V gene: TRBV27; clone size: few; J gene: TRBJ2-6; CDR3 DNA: TGTGCCAGCAGTTTATTAGAGTCGGGGGCCAACGTCCTGACTTTC; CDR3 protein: CASSLLESGANVLTF
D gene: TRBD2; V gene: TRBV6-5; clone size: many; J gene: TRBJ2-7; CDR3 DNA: TGTGCCAGCAGTTACCCGAAGGGAGGGTCCTACGAGCAGTACTTC; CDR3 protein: CASSYPKGGSYEQYF
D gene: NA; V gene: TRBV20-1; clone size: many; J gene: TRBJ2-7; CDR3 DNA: TGCAGTGCTGCTGGACCGATGGCCAACTACGAGCAGTACTTC; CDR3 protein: CSAAGPMANYEQYF
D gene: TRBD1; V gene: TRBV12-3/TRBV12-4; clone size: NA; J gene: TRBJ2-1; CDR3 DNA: TGTGCCAGCAGTGAGGGACAGGGGGCGAGTTTCTTC; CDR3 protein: CASSEGQGASFF
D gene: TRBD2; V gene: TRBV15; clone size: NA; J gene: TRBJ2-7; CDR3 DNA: TGTGCCACCAGCAGAGCTAGCGGCACCTACGAGCAGTACTTC; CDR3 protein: CATSRASGTYEQYF
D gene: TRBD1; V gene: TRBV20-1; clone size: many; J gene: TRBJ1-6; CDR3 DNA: TGCAGTGCTAGAGATCCTGGGACAGGGATGGGCTCACCCCTCCACTTT; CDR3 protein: CSARDPGTGMGSPLHF
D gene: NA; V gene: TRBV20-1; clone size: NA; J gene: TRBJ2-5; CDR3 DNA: TGCAGTGCTAGATCTCGGACCGACGCGAGAGCCCAGTACTTC; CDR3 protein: CSARSRTDARAQYF
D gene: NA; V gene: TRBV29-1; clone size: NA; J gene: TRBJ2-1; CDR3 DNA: TGCAGCGCCGTGGGTAACAACAATGAGCAGTTCTTC; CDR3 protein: CSAVGNNNEQFF
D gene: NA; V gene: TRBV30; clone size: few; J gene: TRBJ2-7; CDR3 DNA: TGTGCCTGGAGGCCGGGACACCCCGGCGAGCAGTACTTC; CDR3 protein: CAWRPGHPGEQYF